Following are 7 T cell receptor beta chains from one sample sequenced in a study of blood T cell repertoires in COVID-19. Sequenced by immunoSEQ multiplex PCR; TCRdb stores in-frame clones only, minus some. Here the sample spans roughly 240,000 clones, roughly 85% being singletons. Sample: peripheral blood. The origin of the receptors is a man between 50 and 59 years old with COVID-19, enrolled during active disease.

This clone was observed a single time. The chain links TRBV7-3 to TRBJ2-3, with 9 bases identical to TRBD1. Per the germline V gene, CDR1 is SGHTA and CDR2 is FQGTGA. The CDR3 contains 16 residues. V trimming: 5 bases; J trimming: 4 bases; junction bases outside the gene matches: 10. CDR3 coding DNA: TGTGCCAGCAGCCCCTCTCAACAGGGGGCCGCAGATACGCAGTATTTT. Protein sequence: CASSPSQQGAADTQYF.

The chain employs TRBV7-3 and TRBJ1-5, with 7 bases lining up with TRBD1. V lost 0 bases to trimming and J lost 6 bases; unmatched junction nucleotides: 5. The germline V gene has CDR1 SGHTA and CDR2 FQGTGA. There are 15 residues in the CDR3. Here the CDR3 DNA reads TGTGCCAGCAGCTTAACCAGGGGGATGCTTCAGCCCCAGCATTTT. Translated: CASSLTRGMLQPQHF.

This clone showed up just once. V gene TRBV5-1 combines with J gene TRBJ2-1, with 10 bases fitting TRBD1. The CDR3 length is 16 residues. V shed 1 base, J shed 2 bases, and the junction held 3 bases outside the gene matches. Germline assignment: CDR1 SGHRS and CDR2 YFSETQ. The CDR3 DNA follows: TGCGCCAGCAGCTTGTCCGACAGGGGGCCCTACAATGAGCAGTTCTTC. It encodes CASSLSDRGPYNEQFF.

The genes are TRBV20-1 and TRBJ2-1; unclear D gene. The ends were cut back, 6 bases at V and 6 bases at J, with 6 bases in the middle. This CDR3 contains 10 residues. Germline loops: CDR1 DFQATT, CDR2 SNEGSKA (reference sequence). The CDR3 bases are TGCAGTGCGGAGAGCAATGAGCAGTTCTTC. Its translation is CSAESNEQFF.

This chain connects TRBV4-3 to TRBJ2-7; D might be TRBD2 (6 bases). V shed 3 bases and J shed 2 bases, with 11 bases lying between them. The CDR3 contains 14 residues. Germline values: CDR1 LGHNA, CDR2 YSLEER. The CDR3 sequence: CASSQDYLTYEQYF. CDR3 nucleotides: TGCGCCAGCAGCCAGGACTACCTAACCTACGAGCAGTACTTC.

The genes are TRBV6-1 and TRBJ1-5; weak D call: TRBD1 (5 bases). The V end was cut by 0 bases, the J end by 0 bases, with 18 bases between. From germline, CDR1 is MNHNS and CDR2 SASEGT. The CDR3 is made up of 19 amino acids. This CDR3 is CASSEARGDYRYSNQPQHF. Here the CDR3 DNA reads TGTGCCAGCAGTGAAGCTCGGGGGGATTATAGGTATAGCAATCAGCCCCAGCATTTT.

The chain employs TRBV6-5 and TRBJ2-2; no clear D. Trimming took off 4 bases at V and 6 bases at J, with 9 bases between the two ends. The germline gives CDR1 MNHEY, CDR2 SVGAGI. This CDR3 is 13 amino acids long. The CDR3 here is CASSSRTPGELFF. The CDR3 DNA follows: TGTGCCAGCAGTTCTAGAACACCCGGGGAGCTGTTTTTT.